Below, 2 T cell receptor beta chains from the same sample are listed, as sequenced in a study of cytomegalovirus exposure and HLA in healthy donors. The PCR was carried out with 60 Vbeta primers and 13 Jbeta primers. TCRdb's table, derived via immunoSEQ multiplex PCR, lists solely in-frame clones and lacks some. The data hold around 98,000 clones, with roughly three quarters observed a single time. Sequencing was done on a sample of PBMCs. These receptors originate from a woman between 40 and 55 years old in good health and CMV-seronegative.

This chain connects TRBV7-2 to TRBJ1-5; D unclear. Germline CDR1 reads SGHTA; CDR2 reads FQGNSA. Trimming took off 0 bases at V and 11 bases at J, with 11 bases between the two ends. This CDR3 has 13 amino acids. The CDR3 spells CASSLARESSQHF. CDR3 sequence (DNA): TGTGCCAGCAGCTTAGCTCGGGAGTCCTCCCAGCATTTT.

CDR3 in amino acids: CASSLDRDPNEKLFF. Written as DNA, the CDR3 is TGTGCCAGCAGCTTAGACAGGGACCCTAATGAAAAACTGTTTTTT. This chain joins TRBV7-9 and TRBJ1-4, with D perhaps matching TRBD1 (6 bases). CDR1 is SEHNR and CDR2 is FQNEAQ in the germline V gene (reference sequence). The CDR3 has 15 residues. Trimming removed 1 base at V and 3 bases at J, with 9 bases between.